The rows below give T cell receptor beta chains drawn from one sample of a study of cytomegalovirus exposure and HLA in healthy donors. The data were produced by immunoSEQ multiplex PCR, yet TCRdb's version contains in-frame clones alone and is incomplete. The table lists around 190,000 clones, about 82% of them singletons. Sequences were obtained from PBMCs. The receptors stem from a woman under 30 in good health and CMV-seronegative. Both conserved end residues are part of each CDR3. Fields, in order: CDR3 protein, CDR3 DNA, J gene, D gene, clone size, V gene. A D gene is named only where the DNA matches it firmly. The listing skips clone size in some rows; elsewhere it reads once, few, many or a size class.

CASSEEGLDYISTDTQYF,TGTGCCAGCAGTGAAGAAGGTCTGGACTATATATCCACAGATACGCAGTATTTT,TRBJ2-3,NA,NA,TRBV2
CASSLVLAGGQYEQYF,TGTGCCAGCAGCTTAGTACTAGCGGGAGGTCAGTACGAGCAGTACTTC,TRBJ2-7,TRBD2,NA,TRBV11-2
CARGLAGDSGEQYF,TGTGCCCGGGGACTAGCGGGGGACTCAGGCGAGCAGTACTTC,TRBJ2-7,TRBD2,few,TRBV30
CASTKDRGGTEAFF,TGTGCCAGCACCAAGGACAGGGGAGGGACTGAAGCTTTCTTT,TRBJ1-1,TRBD1,NA,TRBV6-4
CASSIGTGSMNTEAFF,TGTGCCAGTAGTATAGGCACAGGGAGCATGAACACTGAAGCTTTCTTT,TRBJ1-1,NA,few,TRBV19
CASSHGLLYEQYF,TGTGCCAGTAGCCATGGACTCCTCTACGAGCAGTACTTC,TRBJ2-7,NA,NA,TRBV19
CASPAGAVDTQYF,TGTGCCAGCCCTGCGGGGGCGGTAGATACGCAGTATTTT,TRBJ2-3,NA,NA,TRBV6-1
CASSSPGTGKETQYF,TGCGCCAGCAGCTCACCCGGGACAGGGAAAGAGACCCAGTACTTC,TRBJ2-5,TRBD1,NA,TRBV5-1
CASSGLASSYEQYF,TGCGCCAGCAGTGGGTTAGCGAGCTCCTACGAGCAGTACTTC,TRBJ2-7,NA,NA,TRBV10-1
CASSPLGGAQETQYF,TGTGCCAGCTCACCACTGGGCGGGGCCCAAGAGACCCAGTACTTC,TRBJ2-5,NA,NA,TRBV18
CASSMGMARGRIGYGYTF,TGTGCCAGTAGTATGGGAATGGCCAGGGGGCGTATCGGCTATGGCTACACCTTC,TRBJ1-2,TRBD1,NA,TRBV19
CASSLATSNTGELFF,TGTGCCAGCAGCTTAGCGACATCGAACACCGGGGAGCTGTTTTTT,TRBJ2-2,NA,NA,TRBV7-9
CASSLVGQVNYYGYTF,TGTGCCAGCAGCTTAGTGGGACAGGTTAATTACTATGGCTACACCTTC,TRBJ1-2,TRBD1,few,TRBV7-2
CASSPTGYGEQYF,TGTGCCAGCAGCCCGACAGGGTATGGCGAGCAGTACTTC,TRBJ2-7,TRBD1,NA,TRBV7-2
CASSFRTNYGYTF,TGTGCCAGCAGCTTCAGGACTAACTATGGCTACACCTTC,TRBJ1-2,NA,few,TRBV6-5
CASSPIQGNEAFF,TGTGCCAGCTCACCAATTCAGGGGAATGAAGCTTTCTTT,TRBJ1-1,NA,NA,TRBV18
CAMQGGGLNTEAFF,TGTGCCATGCAGGGAGGCGGGTTGAACACTGAAGCTTTCTTT,TRBJ1-1,NA,once,TRBV10-3
CASGQKDTGELFF,TGTGCCAGCGGACAGAAGGACACCGGGGAGCTGTTTTTT,TRBJ2-2,NA,NA,TRBV6-4
CASSLIASEQYF,TGTGCCAGCAGCTTAATAGCGAGCGAGCAGTACTTC,TRBJ2-7,NA,NA,TRBV13
CASSLDRGNYGYTF,TGTGCCAGCAGCTTAGACAGGGGGAACTATGGCTACACCTTC,TRBJ1-2,TRBD1,NA,TRBV7-2
CATLRGLETYEQYF,TGTGCCACTCTTCGAGGACTCGAAACCTACGAGCAGTACTTC,TRBJ2-7,NA,NA,TRBV10-3
CASSSLPAASYEQYF,TGTGCCAGCAGCTCCCTCCCAGCGGCCTCCTACGAGCAGTACTTC,TRBJ2-7,NA,NA,TRBV7-2
CASSTTANTEAFF,TGTGCCAGTAGCACGACAGCGAACACTGAAGCTTTCTTT,TRBJ1-1,NA,NA,TRBV19
CASSLREGTNQPQHF,TGTGCCAGCAGCTTGCGGGAAGGCACCAATCAGCCCCAGCATTTT,TRBJ1-5,NA,NA,TRBV5-8
CSVEVRPGLTTHTQYF,TGCAGCGTTGAAGTTCGGCCGGGACTCACAACGCATACGCAGTATTTT,TRBJ2-3,NA,NA,TRBV29-1
CASSIAGTEAFF,TGCGCCAGCAGCATCGCGGGCACTGAAGCTTTCTTT,TRBJ1-1,NA,once,TRBV5-1
CASSLVTANQPQHF,TGTGCCAGCAGCTTAGTCACCGCGAATCAGCCCCAGCATTTT,TRBJ1-5,NA,NA,TRBV7-2
CASSLEYGYGYTF,TGCGCCAGCAGCTTGGAATACGGGTATGGCTACACCTTC,TRBJ1-2,NA,NA,TRBV5-1
CSAEFGEQYF,TGCAGTGCTGAGTTTGGCGAGCAGTACTTC,TRBJ2-7,NA,NA,TRBV20-1
CASSEIGTNGEQYF,TGCGCCAGCAGTGAAATCGGGACTAACGGGGAGCAGTACTTC,TRBJ2-7,TRBD2,NA,TRBV10-2
CASSSGTSGSFWYNEQFF,TGTGCCAGCAGCTCGGGGACTAGCGGGAGCTTCTGGTACAATGAGCAGTTCTTC,TRBJ2-1,TRBD2,NA,TRBV7-2
CATSRNSEGTEAFF,TGTGCCACCAGCAGGAACTCGGAGGGAACTGAAGCTTTCTTT,TRBJ1-1,NA,NA,TRBV15
CASRGLAGGPGTDTQYF,TGTGCCAGCAGGGGACTAGCGGGGGGGCCAGGGACAGATACGCAGTATTTT,TRBJ2-3,TRBD2,NA,TRBV2
CASSSLRQESTEAFF,TGTGCCAGTAGTAGCCTTAGACAGGAGAGTACTGAAGCTTTCTTT,TRBJ1-1,NA,NA,TRBV19
CASSQSTEFFAEQFF,TGTGCCAGCAGCCAATCGACAGAATTTTTCGCTGAGCAGTTCTTC,TRBJ2-1,NA,NA,TRBV4-2
CAGPSLRDRGNNQPQHF,TGTGCCGGTCCAAGCCTTCGGGACAGGGGGAACAATCAGCCCCAGCATTTT,TRBJ1-5,TRBD1,NA,TRBV19
CATVDGRQGSWGNTQYF,TGTGCCACCGTTGACGGACGACAGGGATCCTGGGGGAATACGCAGTATTTT,TRBJ2-3,TRBD1,NA,TRBV15
CASSLEGRADTQYF,TGCGCCAGCAGCTTGGAAGGCAGGGCAGATACGCAGTATTTT,TRBJ2-3,NA,NA,TRBV5-1
CASSFRASGRGNEQFF,TGTGCCAGCAGCTTCAGGGCTAGCGGGAGGGGCAATGAGCAGTTCTTC,TRBJ2-1,TRBD2,NA,TRBV11-3
CASSTNRIYEQYF,TGTGCCAGTAGTACAAACAGAATCTACGAGCAGTACTTC,TRBJ2-7,NA,NA,TRBV19
CASSSQVGLGELFF,TGCGCCAGCAGCTCCCAAGTGGGGCTAGGGGAGCTGTTTTTT,TRBJ2-2,NA,NA,TRBV5-1